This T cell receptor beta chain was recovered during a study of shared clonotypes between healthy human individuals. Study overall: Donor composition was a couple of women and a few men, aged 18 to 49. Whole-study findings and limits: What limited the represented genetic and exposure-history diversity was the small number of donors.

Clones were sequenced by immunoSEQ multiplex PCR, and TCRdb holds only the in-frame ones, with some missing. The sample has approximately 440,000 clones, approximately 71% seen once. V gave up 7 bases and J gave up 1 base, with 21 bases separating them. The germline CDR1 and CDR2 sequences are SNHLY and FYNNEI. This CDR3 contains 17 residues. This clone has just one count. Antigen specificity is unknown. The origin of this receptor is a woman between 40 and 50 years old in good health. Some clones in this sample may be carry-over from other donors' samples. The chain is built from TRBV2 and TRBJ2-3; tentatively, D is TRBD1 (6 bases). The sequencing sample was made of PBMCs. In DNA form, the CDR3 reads TGTGCCAGCAACCCCGACAGGCTCGAGTGGGGCACAGATACGCAGTATTTT. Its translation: CASNPDRLEWGTDTQYF.